This T cell receptor (beta chain) was documented in a study of T cell responses to AZD1222 COVID-19 vaccine. As to this clone: Its antigen is unidentified.

Study results and limitations: None of the repertoires were sampled until the peak T cell response had passed. Nearly half of the spike-specific TCRs reportedly recognize variant regions that carry no mutations. Donors were mostly white British, more females; clonal diversity possibly underestimated.

Profiling relied on immunoSEQ multiplex PCR, and the TCRdb table lists in-frame clones only, not all of them. This table has about 150,000 clones, nearly 90% appearing once. Germline values: CDR1 SGHRS, CDR2 YFSETQ. This CDR3 has 14 amino acids. Trimming shortened V by 0 bases and J by 8 bases, and 14 bases separated the two germline ends. The specimen was peripheral blood, collected 28 days after the second dose of the MenACWY control vaccine. V is TRBV5-1 and J is TRBJ1-2; tentatively, D is TRBD1 (5 bases). This clonotype was obtained from an adult who received the MenACWY meningococcal vaccine as a control. In nucleotides, the CDR3 is TGCGCCAGCAGCTTGGAAGGGGTGATGGGGGGCTACACCTTC. Translating gives CASSLEGVMGGYTF.